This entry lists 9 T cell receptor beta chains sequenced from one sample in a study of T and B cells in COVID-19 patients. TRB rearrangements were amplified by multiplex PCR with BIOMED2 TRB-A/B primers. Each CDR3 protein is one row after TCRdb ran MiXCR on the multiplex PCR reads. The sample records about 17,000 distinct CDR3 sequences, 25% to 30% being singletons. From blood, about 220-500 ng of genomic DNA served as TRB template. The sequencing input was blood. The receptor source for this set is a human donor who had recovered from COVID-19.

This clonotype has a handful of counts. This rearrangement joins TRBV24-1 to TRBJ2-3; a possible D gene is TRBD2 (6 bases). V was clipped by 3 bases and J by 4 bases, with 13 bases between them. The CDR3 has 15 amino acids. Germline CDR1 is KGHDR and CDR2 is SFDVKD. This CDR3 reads CATSDPVGGADTQYF. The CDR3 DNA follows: TGTGCCACCAGTGATCCGGTAGGCGGGGCAGATACGCAGTATTTT.

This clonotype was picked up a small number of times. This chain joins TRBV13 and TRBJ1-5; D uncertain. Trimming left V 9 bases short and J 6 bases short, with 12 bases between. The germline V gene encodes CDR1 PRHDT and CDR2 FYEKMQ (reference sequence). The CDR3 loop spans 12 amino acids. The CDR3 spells CASTSSGQPQHF. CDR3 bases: TGTGCCAGTACCTCTAGTGGTCAGCCCCAGCATTTT.

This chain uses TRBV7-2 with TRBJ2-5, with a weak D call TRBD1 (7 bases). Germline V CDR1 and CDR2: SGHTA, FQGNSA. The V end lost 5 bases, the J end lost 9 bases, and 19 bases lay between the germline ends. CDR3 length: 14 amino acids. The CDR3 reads CASSGGDSLTAQYF. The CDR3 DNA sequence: TGTGCCAGCAGCGGAGGGGACAGTCTAACGGCCCAGTACTTC. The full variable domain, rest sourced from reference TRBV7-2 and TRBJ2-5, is GAGVSQSPSNKVTEKGKDVELRCDPISGHTALYWYRQSLGQGLEFLIYFQGNSAPDKSGLPSDRFSAERTGGSVSTLTIQRTQQEDSAVYLCASSGGDSLTAQYFGPGTRLLVL.

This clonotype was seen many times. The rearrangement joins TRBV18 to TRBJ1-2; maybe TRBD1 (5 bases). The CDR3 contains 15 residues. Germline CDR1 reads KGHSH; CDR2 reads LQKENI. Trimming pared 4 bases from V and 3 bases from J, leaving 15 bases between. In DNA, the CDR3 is TGTGCCAGCTCACTACACTTTCAGGGCGACTATGGCTACACCTTC. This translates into CASSLHFQGDYGYTF.

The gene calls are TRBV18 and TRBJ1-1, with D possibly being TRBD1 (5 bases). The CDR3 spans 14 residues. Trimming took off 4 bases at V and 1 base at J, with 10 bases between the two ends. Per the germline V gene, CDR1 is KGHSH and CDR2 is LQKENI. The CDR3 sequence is CASSRTNENTEAFF. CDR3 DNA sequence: TGTGCCAGCTCACGGACAAACGAGAACACTGAAGCTTTCTTT.

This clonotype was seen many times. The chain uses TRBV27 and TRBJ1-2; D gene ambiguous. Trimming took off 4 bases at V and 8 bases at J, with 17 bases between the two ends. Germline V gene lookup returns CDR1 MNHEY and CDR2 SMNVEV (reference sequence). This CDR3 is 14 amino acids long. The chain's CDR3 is CASSSNLGPGGYTF. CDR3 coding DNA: TGTGCCAGCAGTTCCAATCTAGGGCCGGGAGGCTACACCTTC.

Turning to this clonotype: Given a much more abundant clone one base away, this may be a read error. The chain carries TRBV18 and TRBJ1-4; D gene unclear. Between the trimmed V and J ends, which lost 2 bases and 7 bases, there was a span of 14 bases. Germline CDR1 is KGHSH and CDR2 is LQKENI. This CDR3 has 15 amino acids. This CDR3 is CASSPARQRGEKLFF. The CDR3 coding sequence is TGTGCCAGCTCACCAGCCCGGCAGAGAGGTGAAAAACTGTTTTTT.

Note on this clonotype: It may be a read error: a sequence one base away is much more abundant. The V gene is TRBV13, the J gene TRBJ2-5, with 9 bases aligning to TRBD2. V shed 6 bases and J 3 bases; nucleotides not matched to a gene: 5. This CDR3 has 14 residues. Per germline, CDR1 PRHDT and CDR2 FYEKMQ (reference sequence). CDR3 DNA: TGTGCCAGCAGATCGCGGGGGGGAGAAGAGACCCAGTACTTC. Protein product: CASRSRGGEETQYF.

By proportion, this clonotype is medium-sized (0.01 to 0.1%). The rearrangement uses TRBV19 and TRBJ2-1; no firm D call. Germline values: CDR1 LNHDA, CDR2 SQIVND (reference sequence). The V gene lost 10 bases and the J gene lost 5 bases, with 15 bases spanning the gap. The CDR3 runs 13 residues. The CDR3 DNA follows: TGTGCCATCCAGAGTAGGGTAAACAATGAGCAGTTCTTC. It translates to CAIQSRVNNEQFF.